This T cell receptor beta chain was sequenced for a study of human T cells and chemical hapten exposure. About the research overall: Sensitization employed 2% DPC on approximately 2 cm by approximately 2 cm of upper inner arm skin. General observations from the study: Healthy people's immune response may differ from that of the donors, who had alopecia. Expanded TCRs produced significantly more large CDR3 similarity clusters than controls did.

Using its own MiXCR run on the RACE reads, TCRdb lists one record per CDR3 protein. The sample lists roughly 42,000 distinct CDR3 sequences, roughly a tenth occurring once. This clonotype was counted a few times. Its antigen is not identified. The CDR3 loop spans 17 amino acids. V gave up 6 bases and J gave up 5 bases; unmatched junction bases: 16. Per germline, CDR1 SQVTM and CDR2 ANQGSEA. Described time point: patch test 2, 6 weeks after DPC sensitization. Sample treatment: therapeutic diphenylcyclopropenone sensitization with weekly scalp DPC. Unfractionated whole blood yielded the extracted total RNA. Patches went on only after blood had been drawn each time.

This specimen consisted of whole blood, obtained in connection with sensitization to the hapten diphenylcyclopropenone (DPC). This sequence was found in a woman aged 25-40 years with alopecia areata. Some clones in this sample may be carry-over from other donors' samples. V usage is TRBV29-1 and J usage is TRBJ2-1; 10 bases fit TRBD2. Here the CDR3 DNA reads TGCAGCGTCCTATTACCCGGAAGGACTAGCGGAAACAATGAGCAGTTCTTC. Its translation is CSVLLPGRTSGNNEQFF.